Detailed here is one T cell receptor (beta chain). As yet, its antigen is unknown. One entry per CDR3 protein results from TCRdb running MiXCR on the RT-PCR reads. The sample has some 600,000 distinct CDR3 sequences; around 13% are singletons. This sample is drawn from a study of response to subunit inactivated influenza vaccine. Study-level findings and limits: The authors put forward the suggestion that each seasonal influenza vaccination may bring in only a limited number of new T cells.

Germline V gene sequence: CDR1 SGHRS, CDR2 YFSETQ. CDR3 length: 17 residues. The junction had 5 bases not matched to a gene; V was cut back by 3 bases and J by 5 bases. This clonotype originated in a man in his forties or fifties who received an inactivated influenza vaccine. The sequenced sample was PBMCs from blood, obtained 14 to 15 days before vaccination. The rearrangement links TRBV5-1 to TRBJ2-1, with 16 bases aligning to TRBD2. The CDR3 region is CASSSGLAGGPHNEQFF. DNA of the CDR3: TGCGCCAGCAGCTCGGGACTAGCGGGGGGGCCTCACAATGAGCAGTTCTTC.